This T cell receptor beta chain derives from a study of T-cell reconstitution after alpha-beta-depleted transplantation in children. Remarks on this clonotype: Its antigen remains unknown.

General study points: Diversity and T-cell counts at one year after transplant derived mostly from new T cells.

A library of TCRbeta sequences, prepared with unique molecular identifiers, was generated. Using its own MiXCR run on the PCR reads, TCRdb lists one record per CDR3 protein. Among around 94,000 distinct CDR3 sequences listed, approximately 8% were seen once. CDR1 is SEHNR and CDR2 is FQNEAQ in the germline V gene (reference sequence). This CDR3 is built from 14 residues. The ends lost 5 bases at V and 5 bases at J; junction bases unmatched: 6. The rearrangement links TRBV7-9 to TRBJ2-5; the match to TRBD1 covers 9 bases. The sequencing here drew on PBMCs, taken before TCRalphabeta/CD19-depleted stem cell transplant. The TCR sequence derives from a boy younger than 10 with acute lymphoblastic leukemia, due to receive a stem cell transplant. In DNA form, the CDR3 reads TGTGCCAGCAGCCGGCAGACAGGGGGGGAGACCCAGTACTTC. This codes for CASSRQTGGETQYF.